Below are 10 T cell receptor beta chains sequenced from a single sample in a study of neurological immune-mediated disorders. Via MiXCR, TCRdb re-called the 5' RACE reads, giving one row per CDR3 protein. Of 15,000 to 20,000 distinct CDR3 sequences listed, over 25% were seen once; the top ten hold around 35%. Input material: PBMCs. The origin of the receptors is a man aged 50-59 years with HTLV-1-associated myelopathy (HAM/TSP).

The chain carries TRBV20-1 and TRBJ2-1; 9 bases agree with TRBD1. V shed 5 bases and J 4 bases; nucleotides not matched to a gene: 6. The CDR3 spans 14 residues. CDR1 and CDR2 from the germline V gene are DFQATT and SNEGSKA (reference sequence). CDR3 loop: CSACLGQGYNEQFF. DNA of the CDR3: TGCAGTGCTTGTCTAGGACAGGGGTACAATGAGCAGTTCTTC.

The CDR3 nucleotides read TGCGCCAGCAGCCCAGGGAGGGGTACGCAGTATTTT. This translates into CASSPGRGTQYF. The rearrangement joins TRBV10-2 to TRBJ2-3; 7 bases line up with TRBD2. Germline assignment: CDR1 WSHSY and CDR2 SAAADI. The CDR3 length is 12 residues. The V gene end was trimmed by 6 bases and the J gene end by 8 bases; junction bases not matched to a gene: 5.

This clonotype was recorded a few times. As DNA, the CDR3 is TGTGCCAGCAGCAAAGGATCACTGGGAAAAGAGACCCAGTACTTC. Amino acids: CASSKGSLGKETQYF. The chain has TRBV21-1 and TRBJ2-5. TRBV21-1 is a listed pseudogene. The CDR3 extends over 15 amino acids.

This clonotype came up many times. The chain recombines TRBV18 with TRBJ1-4; TRBD1 aligns across 7 bases. Germline CDR1 is KGHSH and CDR2 is LQKENI. J lost 6 bases, V lost 1 base, and 5 bases had no gene match. CDR3 size: 15 residues. The CDR3 region is CASSPRQGVDEKLFF. The CDR3 region has the DNA TGTGCCAGCTCACCACGACAGGGAGTGGATGAAAAACTGTTTTTT.

This rearrangement joins TRBV7-2 to TRBJ2-3; D is unresolved. Germline CDR1 is SGHTA and CDR2 is FQGNSA. V shed 2 bases and J shed 3 bases, with 12 bases lying between them. This CDR3 is built from 15 residues. CDR3 protein: CASSLNSARTDTQYF. In DNA, the CDR3 is TGTGCCAGCAGCTTAAACAGCGCCAGAACAGATACGCAGTATTTT.

This clonotype is medium-sized. The chain combines TRBV5-6 with TRBJ2-4, with TRBD1 as a possible D gene (6 bases). Germline values: CDR1 SGHDT, CDR2 YYEEEE. V was trimmed by 2 bases and J by 0 bases, leaving 15 bases between them. The CDR3 runs to 17 residues. As DNA, the CDR3 is TGTGCCAGCAGCTTCCCTAGACAGGTGGGAGCCAAAAACATTCAGTACTTC. Its translation is CASSFPRQVGAKNIQYF. Full variable domain (outside the CDR3, taken from reference TRBV5-6 and TRBJ2-4): DAGVTQSPTHLIKTRGQQVTLRCSPKSGHDTVSWYQQALGQGPQFIFQYYEEEERQRGNFPDRFSGHQFPNYSSELNVNALLLGDSALYLCASSFPRQVGAKNIQYFGAGTRLSVL.

CDR3 region: CASSLSAAQETQYF. CDR3 sequence (DNA): TGTGCCAGCAGTTTATCGGCAGCACAAGAGACCCAGTACTTC. This chain uses TRBV12-3 or TRBV12-4 with TRBJ2-5; D call uncertain. With 2 bases removed from V and 2 bases from J, the gap between germline ends came to 9 bases. The CDR3 length is 14 residues.

Judged by abundance, this clonotype is medium-sized (0.01 to 0.1%). This chain uses TRBV20-1 with TRBJ2-3, with a weak D call TRBD2 (5 bases). CDR3 size: 15 residues. The V end was cut by 3 bases, the J end by 1 base, with 14 bases between. The germline gives CDR1 DFQATT, CDR2 SNEGSKA (reference sequence). The CDR3 nucleotides are TGCAGTGCTAGGCTGCAAGGGCGGGGCACAGATACGCAGTATTTT. As protein: CSARLQGRGTDTQYF.

The chain joins TRBV15 to TRBJ2-1; D tentatively fits TRBD1 or TRBD2 (5 bases each). This CDR3 has 15 amino acids. The V end lost 0 bases, the J end lost 12 bases, and 18 bases lay between the germline ends. The germline gives CDR1 LNHNV, CDR2 YYDKDF (reference sequence). The CDR3 bases are TGTGCCACCAGCAGAGATAAACTCGGGGCGTCTGGGCAGTTCTTC. Its protein product is CATSRDKLGASGQFF.

This clonotype showed up just a few times. This sequence joins TRBV10-3 and TRBJ1-1; 9 nucleotides match TRBD1. Germline CDR1 and CDR2: ENHRY and SYGVKD. The CDR3 spans 16 residues. The V and J ends lost 4 bases and 5 bases, in that order; junction bases with no gene match: 11. CDR3 sequence reads: CAISGFNRDRETEAFF. The CDR3 region has the DNA TGTGCCATCAGTGGGTTCAACCGGGACAGGGAGACTGAAGCTTTCTTT.